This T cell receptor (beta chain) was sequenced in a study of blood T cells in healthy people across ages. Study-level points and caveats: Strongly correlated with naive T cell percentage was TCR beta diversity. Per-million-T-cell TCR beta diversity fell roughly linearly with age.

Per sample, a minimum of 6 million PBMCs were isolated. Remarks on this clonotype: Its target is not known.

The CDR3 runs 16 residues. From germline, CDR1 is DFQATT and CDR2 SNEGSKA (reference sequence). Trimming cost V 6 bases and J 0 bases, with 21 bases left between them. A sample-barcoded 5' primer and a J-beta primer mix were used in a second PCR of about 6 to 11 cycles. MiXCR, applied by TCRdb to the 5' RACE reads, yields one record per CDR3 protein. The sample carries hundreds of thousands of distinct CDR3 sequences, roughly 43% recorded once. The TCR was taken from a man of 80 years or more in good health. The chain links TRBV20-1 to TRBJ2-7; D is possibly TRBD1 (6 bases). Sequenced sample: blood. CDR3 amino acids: CSAHSGTPLNSYEQYF. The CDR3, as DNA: TGCAGTGCCCACTCCGGGACACCACTTAACTCCTACGAGCAGTACTTC.